These 7 T cell receptor beta chains were all obtained from the same sample, sequenced in a study of T cells after yellow fever vaccination. In TCRdb, the 5' RACE reads were re-called with MiXCR into one record per CDR3 protein. The sample holds about 580,000 distinct CDR3 sequences, 17% seen once. The sample was PBMCs, taken more than 4 days after the first yellow fever vaccination. These TCRs come from a man aged 18 to 30 who received the YFV17D yellow fever vaccine.

This clonotype was observed a handful of times. The gene calls are TRBV14 and TRBJ2-2; 10 bases are shared with TRBD2. The CDR3 runs to 16 residues. Germline assignment: CDR1 SGHDN and CDR2 FVKESK. The junction had 6 bases not matched to a gene; V was cut back by 4 bases and J by 4 bases. The CDR3 sequence: CASSRPSGSGTGELFF. DNA for the CDR3: TGTGCCAGCAGCCGCCCTAGCGGGAGTGGCACCGGGGAGCTGTTTTTT. The full variable domain, in which reference TRBV14 and TRBJ2-2 provide the parts outside the CDR3, is EAGVTQFPSHSVIEKGQTVTLRCDPISGHDNLYWYRRVMGKEIKFLLHFVKESKQDESGMPNNRFLAERTGGTYSTLKVQPAELEDSGVYFCASSRPSGSGTGELFFGEGSRLTVL.

At least ten counts were recorded for this clonotype. The rearrangement uses TRBV5-5 and TRBJ2-3; D is ambiguous. There are 14 residues in the CDR3. The V gene lost 2 bases and the J gene lost 4 bases, with 11 bases spanning the gap. Per the germline V gene, CDR1 is SGHKS and CDR2 is YYEKEE (reference sequence). The CDR3 nucleotides are TGTGCCAGCAGCTTAACTGGGCCCGCAGATACGCAGTATTTT. Its translation: CASSLTGPADTQYF. Using reference TRBV5-5 and TRBJ2-3 for the parts outside the CDR3, the full variable domain is DAGVTQSPTHLIKTRGQQVTLRCSPISGHKSVSWYQQVLGQGPQFIFQYYEKEERGRGNFPDRFSARQFPNYSSELNVNALLLGDSALYLCASSLTGPADTQYFGPGTRLTVL.

The chain recombines TRBV6-1 with TRBJ1-1; D not resolved. The CDR3 has 15 amino acids. Germline values: CDR1 MNHNS, CDR2 SASEGT. V was trimmed by 6 bases and J by 0 bases, leaving 14 bases between them. The CDR3 DNA follows: TGTGCCAGCAGACCGACACAGCTTGTGAACACTGAAGCTTTCTTT. Its protein is CASRPTQLVNTEAFF.

The V and J genes are TRBV2 and TRBJ1-2; TRBD1 matches 12 bases. CDR1 and CDR2 (germline): SNHLY, FYNNEI. The trim removed 2 bases at V and 7 bases at J, leaving 5 bases unmatched. The CDR3 is 15 residues long. The CDR3 DNA is TGTGCCAGCAGTGAAACGGGACAGGGGGCGCCTGGCTACACCTTC. Protein product: CASSETGQGAPGYTF.

This clonotype was recorded at least ten times. The CDR3 is CASSISGQKKQYV. Here the CDR3 DNA reads TGTGCCAGCAGTATATCGGGACAGAAGAAGCAGTACGTC. The chain has TRBV6-6 and TRBJ2-7; 7 nucleotides match TRBD1. J gave up 8 bases and V 5 bases, and 9 bases lay outside the gene matches. Germline loops: CDR1 MNHNY, CDR2 SVGAGI (reference sequence). This CDR3 region has 13 residues.

This clonotype appeared many times. The V gene is TRBV27, the J gene TRBJ2-2; 9 bases map to TRBD1. The CDR3 has 17 residues. V was clipped by 5 bases and J by 3 bases; unmatched bases: 10. The germline gives CDR1 MNHEY, CDR2 SMNVEV (reference sequence). The CDR3, as DNA: TGTGCCAGCAGTAACCCATGGACAGGGGTTGACACCGGGGAGCTGTTTTTT. This gives the protein CASSNPWTGVDTGELFF.

This clonotype showed up just a few times. The chain combines TRBV7-9 with TRBJ2-5, with 8 positions matching TRBD2. Germline V CDR1 and CDR2: SEHNR, FQNEAQ (reference sequence). The CDR3 is made up of 12 amino acids. With V trimmed by 6 bases and J by 5 bases, 2 bases remained unmatched. CDR3 nucleotide sequence: TGTGCCAGCAGGCGGGAGGCCGAGACCCAGTACTTC. Protein sequence: CASRREAETQYF.